The 12 T cell receptor beta chains below come from one sample, sequenced in a study of cytomegalovirus exposure and HLA in healthy donors. A multiplex PCR was run with 60 Vbeta primers and 13 Jbeta primers. Generated by immunoSEQ multiplex PCR, the TCRdb table keeps only in-frame clones and is missing some. The sample includes more than 110,000 clones, about 70% of them seen just once. The sample consisted of PBMCs. These receptors all come from a man aged 18 to 30 in good health and CMV-seronegative.

This chain connects TRBV4-1 to TRBJ1-1; D possibly corresponds to TRBD1 (5 bases). CDR1 is MGHRA, CDR2 YSYEKL, per germline. V lost 0 bases and J lost 5, with 16 bases in between. The CDR3 covers 16 residues. DNA for the CDR3: TGCGCCAGCAGCCAAGAGCCGGCAGGGAGGGAGACTGAAGCTTTCTTT. This sequence encodes CASSQEPAGRETEAFF.

The V and J genes are TRBV4-1 and TRBJ1-4; D gene ambiguous. Germline CDR1 is MGHRA and CDR2 is YSYEKL. CDR3 length: 16 amino acids. Trimming took off 2 bases at V and 0 bases at J, with 10 bases between the two ends. The CDR3 sequence: CASSQKSSSTNEKLFF. The CDR3 DNA sequence: TGCGCCAGCAGCCAAAAGAGTTCTTCAACTAATGAAAAACTGTTTTTT.

The gene calls are TRBV28 and TRBJ1-3; D remains unclear. Trimming stripped 7 bases from V and 4 bases from J, with 14 bases between. This CDR3 has 14 residues. Germline assignment: CDR1 MDHEN and CDR2 SYDVKM. CDR3 DNA sequence: TGTGCCAGCAACGTGGCCTCGGGGGGAAACACCATATATTTT. Its translation is CASNVASGGNTIYF.

The chain joins TRBV6-5 to TRBJ2-2, with D possibly being TRBD2 (5 bases). The CDR3 has 15 residues. Trimming shortened V by 0 bases and J by 6 bases, and 11 bases separated the two germline ends. Germline-derived CDR1 and CDR2 are MNHEY and SVGAGI. CDR3 nucleotide sequence: TGTGCCAGCAGTTACTCGACTCGGGGTCCCGGGGAGCTGTTTTTT. Its protein product is CASSYSTRGPGELFF.

This chain uses TRBV5-1 with TRBJ2-5; possible D gene TRBD2, 6 bases. The length of the CDR3 is 14 residues. Germline CDR1 is SGHRS and CDR2 is YFSETQ. The ends were cut back, 0 bases at V and 0 bases at J, with 6 bases in the middle. The DNA for the CDR3 is TGCGCCAGCAGCTTGGGCGGGAACCAAGAGACCCAGTACTTC. Protein: CASSLGGNQETQYF.

V is TRBV6-1 and J is TRBJ2-7; the match to TRBD2 covers 10 bases. The CDR3 spans 14 residues. Unmatched junction bases numbered 4, after V lost 6 bases and J lost 2 bases. Germline-derived CDR1 and CDR2 are MNHNS and SASEGT. In DNA form, the CDR3 reads TGTGCCAGCAGGGGACTAGCGCCAGCCTACGAGCAGTACTTC. Its translation: CASRGLAPAYEQYF.

Worth noting for this clone: A read error may produce the germline difference seen at one junction end. This rearrangement joins TRBV11-2 to TRBJ2-7; 12 nucleotides match TRBD2. The CDR3 is 13 residues long. Germline CDR1 is SGHAT and CDR2 is FQNNGV. The CDR3 loop is CASSLTLAGGVDF. The CDR3, as DNA: TGTGCCAGCAGCCTAACCCTAGCGGGGGGGGTTGACTTC.

V and J are TRBV10-2 and TRBJ2-5; a possible D gene is TRBD1 (5 bases). The DNA end is a closer match to TRBJ2-7, so the J assignment may be wrong. This CDR3 is 16 amino acids long. CDR1 and CDR2 from the germline V gene are WSHSY and SAAADI. The CDR3 loop is CASSESGAGSGYEQYF. In DNA form, the CDR3 reads TGCGCCAGCAGTGAATCAGGAGCAGGGTCAGGCTACGAGCAGTACTTC.

The chain joins TRBV6-5 to TRBJ2-7; 11 bases match TRBD1. V gave up 3 bases and J gave up 8 bases; unmatched junction bases: 9. The CDR3 sequence is 15 residues long. Germline V gene data show CDR1 as MNHEY and CDR2 as SVGAGI. The CDR3 protein is CASSYTGTGGAKQYF. CDR3 DNA sequence: TGTGCCAGCAGTTATACTGGGACAGGGGGTGCGAAGCAGTACTTC.

This clone was found a few times. The chain employs TRBV2 and TRBJ2-2, with D perhaps matching TRBD2 (5 bases). The CDR3 has 13 amino acids. Germline CDR1 and CDR2: SNHLY and FYNNEI. V shed 5 bases and J shed 3 bases, with 7 bases lying between them. The DNA of the CDR3 is TGTGCCAGCAGTAAGGACTACACCGGGGAGCTGTTTTTT. Translated, it gives CASSKDYTGELFF.

This chain links TRBV28 with TRBJ2-7; D remains ambiguous. This CDR3 is 14 amino acids long. V lost 2 bases to trimming and J lost 3 bases, with 11 bases between them. Germline V CDR1 and CDR2: MDHEN, SYDVKM. The CDR3 sequence is CASSLPGVDYEQYF. The DNA for the CDR3 is TGTGCCAGCAGTTTACCCGGAGTAGACTACGAGCAGTACTTC.

The chain has TRBV18 and TRBJ1-1; D gene unclear. Between the trimmed V and J ends, which lost 0 bases and 1 base, there was a span of 9 bases. Germline CDR1 is KGHSH and CDR2 is LQKENI. The CDR3 totals 15 residues. Here the CDR3 DNA reads TGTGCCAGCTCACCACCTGGGCAGAAGAACACTGAAGCTTTCTTT. It translates to CASSPPGQKNTEAFF.